The 21 T cell receptor beta chains below come from one sample, sequenced in a study of spatial heterogeneity in lung cancer. Time point noted: sample taken at primary tumor resection. Whole RNA obtained from tumor, nontumor lung or frozen PBMC underwent sequencing without sorting. MiXCR, run by TCRdb on the 5' RACE reads, gives a single entry per CDR3 protein. The sample lists approximately 12,000 distinct CDR3 sequences, approximately 6.2% occurring once. Here the sequenced sample was normal lung tissue next to the tumor, taken at surgery. The receptor source for this set is a male donor with early-stage non-small cell lung cancer.

This clonotype was seen many times. This beta chain represents an off-target read in a library built for alpha chains; its size is of limited meaning. This chain connects TRBV5-1 to TRBJ2-7; 9 positions agree with TRBD2. After removal of 2 bases from V and 8 bases from J, the junction contained 8 bases not matched to a gene. Germline values: CDR1 SGHRS, CDR2 YFSETQ. The CDR3 covers 14 residues. The CDR3 protein is CASSLGTSIDKQYF. CDR3 sequence (DNA): TGCGCCAGCAGCTTAGGGACTAGCATCGACAAGCAGTACTTC.

This clonotype was detected ten times or more. This beta chain turned up in a library designed for alpha chains; as an off-target read, its abundance says little. The V call is TRBV7-9, the J call TRBJ2-2, with D possibly being TRBD2 (5 bases). CDR1 is SEHNR and CDR2 is FQNEAQ in the germline V gene (reference sequence). The CDR3 totals 16 residues. V dropped 2 bases and J dropped 7 bases, with 17 bases sitting between them. The CDR3, as DNA: TGTGCCAGCAGCTTATATTCGGGAAGAGTCGTCGGGGAGCTGTTTTTT. Its translation: CASSLYSGRVVGELFF.

This clonotype was seen repeatedly, ten times or more. Because this beta chain is a stray read in a library intended to capture alpha chains, its abundance should not be given much weight. The CDR3 loop is CASSGGTSGRALTSSYNEQFF. The CDR3 bases are TGTGCCAGCAGCGGCGGGACTAGCGGGAGGGCCCTCACGAGCTCCTACAATGAGCAGTTCTTC. The genes are TRBV11-3 and TRBJ2-1, with TRBD2 identical over 16 bases. Germline CDR1 SGHNT, CDR2 YENEEA. The J segment lost 0 bases and the V segment lost 5 bases, leaving 13 bases of the junction unmatched. The CDR3 has 21 residues.

In its sample, this clonotype was seen many times. The size of this beta chain means little, since it is a stray read in a library made for alpha chains. The rearrangement uses TRBV7-2 and TRBJ2-5; the D is unclear. Trimming left V 1 base short and J 5 bases short, with 11 bases between. CDR3 size: 14 residues. Germline V gives CDR1 SGHTA, CDR2 FQGNSA. CDR3 sequence reads: CASSLVRLGETQYF. CDR3 DNA sequence: TGTGCCAGCAGCTTAGTAAGATTAGGGGAGACCCAGTACTTC.

This clonotype has a count of ten or more. The size of this beta chain means little, since it is a stray read in a library made for alpha chains. The CDR3 region is CASSLGKLAFSTDTQYF. Written as DNA, the CDR3 is TGTGCCAGCAGCTTGGGCAAACTAGCGTTTAGCACAGATACGCAGTATTTT. This sequence joins TRBV7-2 and TRBJ2-3; 7 positions match TRBD2. CDR1 SGHTA and CDR2 FQGNSA come from the germline V gene. V trimming: 3 bases; J trimming: 0 bases; junction bases outside the gene matches: 9. The CDR3 length is 17 residues. Based on the CDR3 plus reference TRBV7-2 and TRBJ2-3, the full variable domain is GAGVSQSPSNKVTEKGKDVELRCDPISGHTALYWYRQSLGQGLEFLIYFQGNSAPDKSGLPSDRFSAERTGGSVSTLTIQRTQQEDSAVYLCASSLGKLAFSTDTQYFGPGTRLTVL.

There are a few counts of this clonotype. The size of this beta chain means little, since it is a stray read in a library made for alpha chains. J is TRBJ2-7 and V is TRBV21-1; TRBD1 is taken as the D call from the table, unchecked against the DNA. TRBV21-1 is designated a pseudogene. The CDR3 has 15 amino acids. CDR3 sequence reads: CASSKERTGQDEQYF. For the CDR3, the DNA is TGTGCCAGCAGCAAAGAGAGGACAGGTCAAGACGAGCAGTACTTC.

Worth noting for this clonotype: Since the library was made to target alpha chains, this beta chain is a stray read and its abundance is not meaningful. This chain uses TRBV4-1 with TRBJ1-1; TRBD1 might be the D (6 bases). The V gene's germline CDR1 is MGHRA and CDR2 YSYEKL. V gave up 1 base and J gave up 1 base, with 13 bases separating them. The CDR3 has 16 residues. CDR3 bases: TGCGCCAGCAGCCAAGTCAACAGGGTGGGGAACACTGAAGCTTTCTTT. This translates into CASSQVNRVGNTEAFF.

This clonotype was seen many times. This beta chain is a stray read from a library made for alpha chains; its abundance is not meaningful. The chain uses TRBV5-4 and TRBJ2-7; 9 bases line up with TRBD1. Germline CDR1 and CDR2: SGHNT and YYREEE (reference sequence). Trimming at V came to 3 bases and at J to 6 bases, leaving 7 bases not matched to a gene. The CDR3 contains 14 residues. The CDR3 sequence is CASSSPGQGSEQYF. In nucleotides, the CDR3 is TGTGCCAGCAGCTCCCCGGGACAGGGTTCCGAGCAGTACTTC.

This clonotype was detected ten times or more. The library was prepared for alpha chains; this beta chain is a stray read, so its frequency means little. The genes are TRBV5-1 and TRBJ2-7; no definite D call. V lost 4 bases and J 0 bases, leaving 11 bases between the germline ends. Germline-derived CDR1 and CDR2 are SGHRS and YFSETQ. CDR3 length: 14 residues. The chain's CDR3 is CASSPDTYSYEQYF. The CDR3 coding sequence is TGCGCCAGCAGCCCCGACACCTACTCCTACGAGCAGTACTTC.

At least ten counts were recorded for this clonotype. This beta chain lies outside the target of a library built for alpha chains; its clone size means little. This chain uses TRBV10-3 with TRBJ2-4; unclear D gene. V lost 2 bases and J 6 bases, leaving 8 bases between the germline ends. Per germline, CDR1 ENHRY and CDR2 SYGVKD. CDR3 length equals 13 residues. DNA of the CDR3: TGTGCCATCAGTGAGGTCCAAGGAAACATTCAGTACTTC. Its protein product is CAISEVQGNIQYF.

This clonotype was seen just once. It may be a read error: a sequence one base away is much more abundant. Because this beta chain is a stray read in a library intended to capture alpha chains, its abundance should not be given much weight. The chain recombines TRBV2 with TRBJ2-5, with a weak D call TRBD2 (5 bases). This CDR3 contains 14 residues. Germline lookup yields CDR1 SNHLY and CDR2 FYNNEI. The germline V and J ends were trimmed by 6 bases and 5 bases, with 16 bases remaining between them. The CDR3 nucleotides read TGTGCCAGCAGCGGAAACGGGGATAGCGAGACCCAGTACTTC. As protein: CASSGNGDSETQYF. Looking up the rest from reference TRBV2 and TRBJ2-5 gives the full variable domain: EPEVTQTPSHQVTQMGQEVILRCVPISNHLYFYWYRQILGQKVEFLVSFYNNEISEKSEIFDDQFSVERPDGSNFTLKIRSTKLEDSAMYFCASSGNGDSETQYFGPGTRLLVL.

Many counts were recorded for this clonotype. This beta chain is an off-target read within a library intended for alpha chains, so its frequency means little. The V and J genes are TRBV7-2 and TRBJ1-4; no firm D call. Germline CDR1 SGHTA, CDR2 FQGNSA. The CDR3 runs 15 residues. Deletions cut 5 bases from V and 0 bases from J, with 10 bases between. CDR3: CASSPQRATNEKLFF. In nucleotides, the CDR3 is TGTGCCAGCAGCCCGCAGAGAGCAACTAATGAAAAACTGTTTTTT.

This clonotype has ten or more counts. The library was built for alpha chains, so this beta chain is an off-target read and its size means little. This sequence joins TRBV29-1 and TRBJ2-7, with 7 bases lining up with TRBD1. V was pared by 0 bases and J by 2 bases, with 13 bases of the junction left unmatched. Germline lookup yields CDR1 SQVTM and CDR2 ANQGSEA. CDR3 length equals 17 residues. The DNA of the CDR3 is TGCAGCGTTGAAGATAAGTCAGGGGACAGCTTACCCTACGAGCAGTACTTC. Protein product: CSVEDKSGDSLPYEQYF.

This clonotype has a count of ten or more. Since it is a stray read in a library aimed at alpha chains, this beta chain has a size that is not meaningful. In DNA, the CDR3 is TGTGCCAGTAGTCGGGAGCAGGGGACCTACAATGAGCAGTTCTTC. Translation: CASSREQGTYNEQFF. The chain couples TRBV19 to TRBJ2-1; D might be TRBD1 or TRBD2, each matching 6 bases. V was trimmed by 5 bases and J by 2 bases, leaving 13 bases between them. Per germline, CDR1 LNHDA and CDR2 SQIVND (reference sequence). CDR3 length: 15 residues.

By share, this clonotype ranks as medium-sized. Because the library targeted alpha chains, this beta chain is an off-target read whose size means little. CDR3 sequence (DNA): TGTGCCAGCAGCCCCGTACTACAGGGGTCGGGCAATCAGCCCCAGCATTTT. Encoded protein: CASSPVLQGSGNQPQHF. The V gene is TRBV5-8, the J gene TRBJ1-5; 7 bases are shared with TRBD1. J gave up 2 bases and V 4 bases, and 12 bases lay outside the gene matches. Germline CDR1 reads SGHTS; CDR2 reads YDEGEE. This CDR3 is built from 17 residues.

This clonotype qualifies as medium-sized. The library was built for alpha chains, so this beta chain is an off-target read and its size means little. CDR3: CASSLGTGTGDKVFF. In nucleotides, the CDR3 is TGTGCCAGCAGCTTAGGGACCGGGACAGGGGATAAGGTTTTCTTT. The chain uses TRBV7-6 and TRBJ1-1; 10 bases agree with TRBD1. This CDR3 is built from 15 residues. J was trimmed by 13 bases and V by 1 base; bases with no gene match: 12. Germline V gives CDR1 SGHVS, CDR2 FNYEAQ.

This clonotype was recorded at least ten times. Compared with germline, one end of the junction differs, possibly owing to a read error. This beta chain represents an off-target read in a library built for alpha chains; its size is of limited meaning. The J gene is TRBJ1-5, the V gene TRBV6-5; 7 nucleotides agree with TRBD1. CDR1 is MNHEY, CDR2 SVGAGI, per germline. The CDR3 totals 16 residues. CDR3: CASSPTFTGDNQPHHF. CDR3 nucleotides: TGTGCCAGCAGCCCGACCTTTACAGGGGACAATCAGCCCCACCATTTT.

This clonotype has at least ten counts. Since the library was made to target alpha chains, this beta chain is a stray read and its abundance is not meaningful. The chain links TRBV5-1 to TRBJ1-2, with 7 bases lining up with TRBD1. Per the germline V gene, CDR1 is SGHRS and CDR2 is YFSETQ. The CDR3 loop spans 15 amino acids. The J segment lost 4 bases and the V segment lost 0 bases, leaving 6 bases of the junction unmatched. CDR3 amino acids: CASSLDPGQLYGYTF. In DNA, the CDR3 is TGCGCCAGCAGCTTGGATCCGGGACAGCTCTATGGCTACACCTTC. The whole variable domain, filled in from reference TRBV5-1 and TRBJ1-2, reads KAGVTQTPRYLIKTRGQQVTLSCSPISGHRSVSWYQQTPGQGLQFLFEYFSETQRNKGNFPGRFSGRQFSNSRSEMNVSTLELGDSALYLCASSLDPGQLYGYTFGSGTRLTVV.

Remarks on this clonotype: A much larger clone differs by one base, so this may be a read error. This beta chain is a stray sequence in a library constructed for alpha chains; its clone size is not meaningful. The chain carries TRBV29-1 and TRBJ1-1; D remains ambiguous. The CDR3 loop spans 14 amino acids. In germline, CDR1 is SQVTM, CDR2 ANQGSEA. CDR3 region: CSGRSGGGSGEAIF. The CDR3 DNA is TGCAGCGGGCGATCGGGCGGAGGAAGCGGTGAAGCTATCTTT.

There are many counts of this clonotype. Being off target in a library aimed at alpha chains, this beta chain has a size of little meaning. The J gene is TRBJ2-1, the V gene TRBV20-1, with TRBD2 matching 9 bases. Germline V lookup: CDR1 DFQATT, CDR2 SNEGSKA (reference sequence). The junction had 12 bases not matched to a gene; V was cut back by 6 bases and J by 9 bases. The CDR3 runs to 14 residues. CDR3 loop: CSASPSGTFGEQFF. The CDR3 nucleotides read TGCAGTGCGAGCCCTAGCGGGACCTTTGGTGAGCAGTTCTTC.

This clonotype was counted between two and nine times. A library prepared for alpha chains yielded this beta chain as an off-target read; its size is of little meaning. The chain employs TRBV10-3 and TRBJ2-7, with 11 positions matching TRBD1. The CDR3 covers 14 residues. Unmatched junction bases numbered 9, after V lost 8 bases and J lost 6 bases. Looked up from germline, CDR1 is ENHRY and CDR2 is SYGVKD. This CDR3 is CAIARDRGGSEQYF. CDR3 DNA: TGTGCCATCGCCAGGGACAGGGGGGGTTCCGAGCAGTACTTC.